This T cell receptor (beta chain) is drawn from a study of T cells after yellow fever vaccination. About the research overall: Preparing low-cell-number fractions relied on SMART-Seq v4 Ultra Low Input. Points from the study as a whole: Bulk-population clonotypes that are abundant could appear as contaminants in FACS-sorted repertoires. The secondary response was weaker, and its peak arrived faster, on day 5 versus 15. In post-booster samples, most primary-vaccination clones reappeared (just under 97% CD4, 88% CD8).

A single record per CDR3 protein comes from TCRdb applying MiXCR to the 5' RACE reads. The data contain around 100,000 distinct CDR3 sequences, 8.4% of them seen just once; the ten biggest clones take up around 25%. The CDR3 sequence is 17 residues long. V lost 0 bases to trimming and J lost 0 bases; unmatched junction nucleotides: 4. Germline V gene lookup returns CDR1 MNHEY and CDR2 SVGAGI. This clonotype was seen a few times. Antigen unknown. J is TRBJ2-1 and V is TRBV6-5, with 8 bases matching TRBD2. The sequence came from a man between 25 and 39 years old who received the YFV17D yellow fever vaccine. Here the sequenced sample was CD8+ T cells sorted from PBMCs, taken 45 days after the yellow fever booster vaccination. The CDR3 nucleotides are TGTGCCAGCAGTTACTCGGTCAGCGGGAGCTCCTACAATGAGCAGTTCTTC. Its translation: CASSYSVSGSSYNEQFF.